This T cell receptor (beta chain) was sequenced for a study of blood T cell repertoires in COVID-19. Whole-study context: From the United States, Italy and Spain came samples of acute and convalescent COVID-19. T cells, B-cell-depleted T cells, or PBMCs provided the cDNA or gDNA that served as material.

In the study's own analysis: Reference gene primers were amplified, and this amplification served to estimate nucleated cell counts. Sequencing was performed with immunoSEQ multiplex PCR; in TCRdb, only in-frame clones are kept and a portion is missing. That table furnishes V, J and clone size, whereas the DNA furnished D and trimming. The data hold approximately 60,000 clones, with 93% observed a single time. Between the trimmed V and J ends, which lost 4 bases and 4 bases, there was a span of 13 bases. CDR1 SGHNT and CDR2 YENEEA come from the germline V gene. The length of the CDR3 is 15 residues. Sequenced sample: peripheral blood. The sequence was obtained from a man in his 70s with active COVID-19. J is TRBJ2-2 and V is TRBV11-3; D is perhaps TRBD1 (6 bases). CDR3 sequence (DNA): TGTGCCAGCAGCTCATCCGGGACAAGCACCGGGGAGCTGTTTTTT. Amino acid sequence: CASSSSGTSTGELFF.